Shown below are 24 T cell receptor beta chains from a single sample sequenced in a study of T cells in Graves' hyperthyroidism and ophthalmopathy. Using RNA transcripts as the source, TCR beta CDR3 regions were amplified. A set of HTBI primers served as the primers for a first-round RT-PCR of the TCR CDR3. A single record per CDR3 protein comes from TCRdb applying MiXCR to the multiplex PCR reads. The sample records around 620,000 distinct CDR3 sequences, 13% to 15% being singletons. The sequencing input was blood. These receptors all stem from a woman between 18 and 29 years old with Graves' ophthalmopathy.

This clonotype was counted ten times or more. V usage is TRBV2 and J usage is TRBJ1-1; TRBD1 matches 7 bases. J was trimmed by 11 bases and V by 6 bases; bases with no gene match: 18. The CDR3 runs 15 residues. The germline CDR1 and CDR2 sequences are SNHLY and FYNNEI. The CDR3 region has the DNA TGTGCCAGCAGACTCATTCGACAGGGTACCTCGGGGGCTTTCTTT. This translates into CASRLIRQGTSGAFF. Full variable domain (remainder filled in from reference TRBV2 and TRBJ1-1): EPEVTQTPSHQVTQMGQEVILRCVPISNHLYFYWYRQILGQKVEFLVSFYNNEISEKSEIFDDQFSVERPDGSNFTLKIRSTKLEDSAMYFCASRLIRQGTSGAFFGQGTRLTVV.

This clonotype was found a few times. The V call is TRBV20-1, the J call TRBJ1-5; D is uncertain. V gave up 2 bases and J gave up 0 bases, with 2 bases separating them. This CDR3 contains 12 residues. Germline V gene lookup returns CDR1 DFQATT and CDR2 SNEGSKA (reference sequence). Here the CDR3 reads CSARYSNQPQHF. As DNA, the CDR3 is TGCAGTGCTAGATATAGCAATCAGCCCCAGCATTTT.

This clonotype has at least ten counts. J is TRBJ2-5 and V is TRBV2, with 7 bases fitting TRBD1. The CDR3 is made up of 13 amino acids. Germline assignment: CDR1 SNHLY and CDR2 FYNNEI. The trim removed 8 bases at V and 2 bases at J, leaving 5 bases unmatched. The CDR3 bases are TGTGCCAGCTTGGGACAGCCGCAAGAGACCCAGTACTTC. Translation gives CASLGQPQETQYF.

This clonotype was observed many times. J is TRBJ1-2 and V is TRBV2; D is ambiguous. The CDR3 loop spans 14 amino acids. Trimming removed 0 bases from V and 4 bases from J, with 9 bases in between. Germline V gives CDR1 SNHLY, CDR2 FYNNEI. The CDR3 here is CASSEAAETYGYTF. In DNA, the CDR3 is TGTGCCAGCAGTGAAGCGGCAGAGACCTATGGCTACACCTTC.

The table lists this clonotype with many counts. The chain joins TRBV11-2 to TRBJ2-1; tentatively, D is TRBD2 (5 bases). V lost 3 bases and J lost 5, with 11 bases in between. The CDR3 has 14 amino acids. Germline V CDR1 and CDR2: SGHAT, FQNNGV. The CDR3 here is CASSLPSGNNEQFF. The CDR3 region has the DNA TGTGCCAGCAGCTTGCCAAGCGGTAACAATGAGCAGTTCTTC.

This clonotype has a count of ten or more. For the CDR3, the DNA is TGCGCCAGCAGCTTGGACCTTAGGGCCGCGAACACCGGGGAGCTGTTTTTT. Amino acids: CASSLDLRAANTGELFF. This chain links TRBV5-1 with TRBJ2-2; D not certain. Trimming stripped 0 bases from V and 0 bases from J, with 12 bases between. This CDR3 is built from 17 residues. Germline V lookup: CDR1 SGHRS, CDR2 YFSETQ.

This clonotype was seen many times. The chain uses TRBV7-2 and TRBJ2-3; TRBD2 aligns across 7 bases. V lost 3 bases and J lost 4; bases outside the gene matches: 13. The CDR3 consists of 17 residues. CDR1 SGHTA and CDR2 FQGNSA come from the germline V gene. The CDR3: CASSFKLGSGFADTQYF. The CDR3 nucleotides read TGTGCCAGCAGCTTTAAACTAGGTAGCGGGTTTGCAGATACGCAGTATTTT.

This clonotype came up many times. The rearrangement uses TRBV2 and TRBJ2-1, with D possibly being TRBD2 (5 bases). Germline CDR1 is SNHLY and CDR2 is FYNNEI. Trimming shortened V by 7 bases and J by 8 bases, and 12 bases separated the two germline ends. The CDR3 is 12 amino acids. The CDR3 spells CASKGVADEQFF. As DNA, the CDR3 is TGTGCCAGCAAGGGAGTGGCCGATGAGCAGTTCTTC.

There are many counts of this clonotype. This chain links TRBV28 with TRBJ2-7, with TRBD2 identical over 10 bases. In germline, CDR1 is MDHEN, CDR2 SYDVKM. The ends lost 6 bases at V and 2 bases at J; junction bases unmatched: 1. The CDR3 contains 13 residues. The CDR3 region is CASRSGGAYEQYF. For the CDR3, the DNA is TGTGCCAGCAGGAGCGGGGGGGCCTACGAGCAGTACTTC.

This chain's CDR3 is CASSPSGRPGDTQYF. The CDR3 DNA sequence: TGTGCCAGCAGTCCCAGCGGGAGACCGGGAGATACGCAGTATTTT. The chain uses TRBV9 and TRBJ2-3, with 8 bases that match TRBD2. The germline CDR1 and CDR2 sequences are SGDLS and YYNGEE. CDR3 length: 15 amino acids. Unmatched junction bases numbered 10, after V lost 5 bases and J lost 5 bases. Drawing the rest from reference TRBV9 and TRBJ2-3, the complete variable domain is DSGVTQTPKHLITATGQRVTLRCSPRSGDLSVYWYQQSLDQGLQFLIQYYNGEERAKGNILERFSAQQFPDLHSELNLSSLELGDSALYFCASSPSGRPGDTQYFGPGTRLTVL.

This clonotype appeared many times. The chain links TRBV27 to TRBJ2-3, with 7 positions matching TRBD2. The germline V gene encodes CDR1 MNHEY and CDR2 SMNVEV (reference sequence). This CDR3 region has 16 residues. Trimming removed 5 bases from V and 1 base from J; junction bases left unmatched: 9. CDR3 sequence: CASSGLAGAGTDTQYF. CDR3 nucleotide sequence: TGTGCCAGCAGTGGGTTGGCGGGAGCAGGCACAGATACGCAGTATTTT.

V usage is TRBV13 and J usage is TRBJ2-3; 7 bases agree with TRBD2. Unmatched junction bases numbered 3, after V lost 3 bases and J lost 0 bases. This CDR3 is 15 amino acids long. CDR1 and CDR2 (germline): PRHDT, FYEKMQ (reference sequence). The CDR3 DNA is TGTGCCAGCAGCTTGACTAGCACTAGCACAGATACGCAGTATTTT. As protein: CASSLTSTSTDTQYF.

This clonotype was detected many times. CDR3 DNA sequence: TGTGCCATCAGTAACTCGGGGACAGGGAGTCCCGGGGAGCTGTTTTTT. Translation gives CAISNSGTGSPGELFF. This chain joins TRBV10-3 and TRBJ2-2; 9 bases map to TRBD1. V lost 5 bases to trimming and J lost 6 bases; unmatched junction nucleotides: 10. Germline V gives CDR1 ENHRY, CDR2 SYGVKD. There are 16 residues in the CDR3.

The gene calls are TRBV29-1 and TRBJ2-1; TRBD1 matches at 7 bases. Germline loops: CDR1 SQVTM, CDR2 ANQGSEA. The V gene end was trimmed by 6 bases and the J gene end by 4 bases; junction bases not matched to a gene: 12. The CDR3 totals 15 residues. CDR3 sequence (DNA): TGCAGCGTGGAGGACCCCGGGACAGATTACAATGAGCAGTTCTTC. It encodes CSVEDPGTDYNEQFF.

This clonotype occurred many times. J is TRBJ1-1 and V is TRBV7-3; maybe TRBD1 (6 bases). V was cut by 5 bases and J by 2 bases, with 12 bases left in between. The germline gives CDR1 SGHTA, CDR2 FQGTGA. This CDR3 contains 14 residues. In DNA form, the CDR3 reads TGTGCCAGCAGCGACCGGGGGGCCAACACTGAAGCTTTCTTT. Its translation is CASSDRGANTEAFF.

This clonotype was picked up a small number of times. V usage is TRBV6-1 and J usage is TRBJ1-2, with TRBD1 matching over 9 bases. After removal of 5 bases from V and 4 bases from J, the junction contained 8 bases not matched to a gene. Germline V CDR1 and CDR2: MNHNS, SASEGT. This CDR3 region has 15 residues. The CDR3 DNA sequence: TGTGCCAGCAGTACGGACGGGACAGGGCGCTATGGCTACACCTTC. Protein sequence: CASSTDGTGRYGYTF.

Comments on this clonotype: A much larger clone lies a single base off, so this may be a read error. The CDR3 nucleotides read TGTGCCAGCAGTTTATCGGAGGTTAAGTCTGGCTACACCTTC. Protein product: CASSLSEVKSGYTF. The V and J genes are TRBV28 and TRBJ1-2; D not certain. The germline V gene encodes CDR1 MDHEN and CDR2 SYDVKM. This CDR3 region has 14 residues. Trimming took 1 base from V and 7 from J, leaving 13 bases between them.

This clonotype has at least ten counts. CDR3 loop: CASSPQGQGLMSQHF. CDR3 nucleotide sequence: TGTGCCAGCAGTCCACAGGGACAGGGTCTGATGTCCCAGCATTTT. The chain recombines TRBV12-3 or TRBV12-4 with TRBJ1-5, with 9 bases lining up with TRBD1. The CDR3 covers 15 residues. V gave up 5 bases and J gave up 11 bases; unmatched junction bases: 13.

The chain joins TRBV9 to TRBJ2-2, with D possibly matching TRBD2 (5 bases). Germline CDR1 reads SGDLS; CDR2 reads YYNGEE. Trimming shortened V by 1 base and J by 0 bases, and 16 bases separated the two germline ends. The CDR3 spans 18 residues. CDR3 sequence: CASSVPPDSVSNTGELFF. The CDR3, as DNA: TGTGCCAGCAGCGTACCTCCGGATAGCGTTTCGAACACCGGGGAGCTGTTTTTT.

This clonotype was seen at least ten times. The rearrangement links TRBV19 to TRBJ1-5; D is possibly TRBD1 (5 bases). Trimming pared 5 bases from V and 6 bases from J, leaving 17 bases between. Germline V lookup: CDR1 LNHDA, CDR2 SQIVND (reference sequence). This CDR3 contains 15 residues. The CDR3 reads CASSPEAQGSQPQHF. The DNA for the CDR3 is TGTGCCAGTAGTCCCGAAGCCCAGGGAAGTCAGCCCCAGCATTTT.

Ten or more counts support this clonotype. At one of its ends the junction is not consistent with the germline gene, which may arise from a read error. This sequence joins TRBV7-2 and TRBJ2-5; maybe TRBD2 (5 bases). Germline CDR1 and CDR2: SGHTA and FQGNSA. This CDR3 has 14 residues. The CDR3 reads CASKGGYIQETQYF. The CDR3, as DNA: TGTGCGAGCAAGGGCGGGTACATTCAAGAGACCCAGTACTTC.

The chain carries TRBV4-3 and TRBJ1-5; D gene unclear. V was trimmed by 0 bases and J by 7 bases, leaving 10 bases between them. Germline CDR1 is LGHNA and CDR2 is YSLEER. The CDR3 consists of 14 residues. CDR3 sequence: CASSQDLFTQPQHF. The CDR3 coding sequence is TGCGCCAGCAGCCAAGACCTGTTCACCCAGCCCCAGCATTTT.

The V call is TRBV5-1, the J call TRBJ1-3, with a possible D match to TRBD1 (5 bases). The CDR3 extends over 17 amino acids. From germline, CDR1 is SGHRS and CDR2 YFSETQ. V lost 4 bases, J lost 4 bases, and 21 bases lay in between. As DNA, the CDR3 is TGCGCCAGCAGCCCTTTTTTGAGGGGAGGGCTGGGAAACACCATATATTTT. Its translation: CASSPFLRGGLGNTIYF.

CDR3 nucleotides: TGTGCCAGTAGTATCGGAGGGGTGAACACTGAAGCTTTCTTT. It yields the protein CASSIGGVNTEAFF. This sequence joins TRBV19 and TRBJ1-1, with a tentative D call TRBD1 (5 bases). CDR3 length: 14 amino acids. Germline V gene lookup returns CDR1 LNHDA and CDR2 SQIVND (reference sequence). V was shortened by 3 bases and J by 0 bases, with 8 bases between the two germline ends. Full variable domain (remainder filled in from reference TRBV19 and TRBJ1-1): DGGITQSPKYLFRKEGQNVTLSCEQNLNHDAMYWYRQDPGQGLRLIYYSQIVNDFQKGDIAEGYSVSREKKESFPLTVTSAQKNPTAFYLCASSIGGVNTEAFFGQGTRLTVV.